This TCR beta chain derives from a study of OX40 agonist ivuxolimab in advanced cancers. Whole-study context: The study enrolled dose-escalation patients with hepatocellular carcinoma, melanoma, renal cell or head and neck cancer. Therapy given before enrollment (anti-PD-1, anti-PD-L1 or anti-CTLA-4) was allowed, and 40% to 45% had some.

TCRdb keeps only in-frame clones here, not all; method: immunoSEQ multiplex PCR. The data show 60,000 to 65,000 clones, 75% to 90% seen once. Germline lookup yields CDR1 SGHRS and CDR2 YFSETQ. V lost 2 bases, J lost 2 bases, and 8 bases lay in between. The CDR3 covers 14 residues. The sample here was CD4+ or CD8+ T cells sorted from blood, taken in a trial of the OX40 agonist ivuxolimab. The gene calls are TRBV5-1 and TRBJ1-5; D is undetermined. This receptor was obtained from an adult with an advanced solid tumor such as melanoma, head and neck, liver or kidney cancer. Here the CDR3 DNA reads TGCGCCAGCAGCTTAGACGGACGCAATCAGCCCCAGCATTTT. This encodes CASSLDGRNQPQHF.